These 20 T cell receptor beta chains originate from one sample sequenced in a study of shared clonotypes between healthy human individuals. Sequenced by immunoSEQ multiplex PCR; TCRdb stores in-frame clones only, minus some. Of fewer than 700,000 clones in the sample, around three quarters are singletons; the top ten hold about 12%. Source material: PBMCs. The receptor set was obtained from a woman in her forties in good health. Some clones in this sample may be carry-over from other donors' samples.

V usage is TRBV6-1 and J usage is TRBJ1-4; the D is unclear. V shed 7 bases and J shed 4 bases, with 16 bases lying between them. Germline CDR1 reads MNHNS; CDR2 reads SASEGT. The CDR3 loop spans 15 amino acids. The CDR3 sequence is CASISAGRINEKLFF. In nucleotides, the CDR3 is TGTGCCAGCATAAGCGCGGGCAGGATTAATGAAAAACTGTTTTTT.

As for this clone: Given a much more abundant clone one base away, this may be a read error. This chain connects TRBV4-1 to TRBJ2-7; 7 nucleotides line up with TRBD2. The germline gives CDR1 MGHRA, CDR2 YSYEKL. V gave up 3 bases and J gave up 3 bases; unmatched junction bases: 8. The CDR3 is made up of 15 amino acids. The CDR3 protein is CASSQEVGGDYEQYF. DNA for the CDR3: TGCGCCAGCAGCCAGGAAGTGGGAGGGGACTACGAGCAGTACTTC.

A note on this clone: One end of the junction does not line up with germline, which may come from a read error. The genes are TRBV28 and TRBJ2-3; D perhaps matches TRBD2 (6 bases). The CDR3 runs to 10 residues. CDR1 and CDR2 from the germline V gene are MDHEN and SYDVKM. The CDR3 nucleotides read TGTGCCAGCAGTGGGCGGGACCTGGGTTTT. Residues: CASSGRDLGF.

The V and J genes are TRBV9 and TRBJ2-2; no reliable D call. The CDR3 totals 14 residues. Germline V gene data show CDR1 as SGDLS and CDR2 as YYNGEE. With 4 bases removed from V and 6 bases from J, the gap between germline ends came to 13 bases. CDR3 bases: TGTGCCAGCAGCCCAGCTGGAAGGGCCGGGGAGCTGTTTTTT. Translation gives CASSPAGRAGELFF.

To note about this clone: One base away lies a much larger clone, so this may be a sequencing read error. The CDR3 reads CASSLGRNQPQHF. CDR3 bases: TGTGCCAGCAGCTTGGGCAGGAATCAGCCCCAGCATTTT. The chain uses TRBV5-8 and TRBJ1-5; D not resolved. Germline V gene lookup returns CDR1 SGHTS and CDR2 YDEGEE. The CDR3 length is 13 residues. V dropped 0 bases and J dropped 4 bases, with 5 bases sitting between them.

In this sample, this clone turned up many times. The J gene is TRBJ1-5, the V gene TRBV5-3; 10 bases agree with TRBD1. TRBV5-3 is classed as an ORF, of uncertain function. V gave up 4 bases and J gave up 4 bases; unmatched junction bases: 5. The CDR3 is made up of 15 amino acids. CDR3 DNA sequence: TGTGCCAGAAGCGGGACAGGGGCAAAAAATCAGCCCCAGCATTTT. It yields the protein CARSGTGAKNQPQHF.

In the case of this clone: Other DNA sequences within the sample encode an identical CDR3. The rearrangement uses TRBV5-1 and TRBJ2-2; a possible D gene is TRBD2 (5 bases). Trimming pared 4 bases from V and 4 bases from J, leaving 5 bases between. The germline CDR1 and CDR2 sequences are SGHRS and YFSETQ. The CDR3 is made up of 12 amino acids. The CDR3 sequence: CASSEGTGELFF. CDR3 coding DNA: TGCGCCAGCAGCGAGGGCACCGGGGAGCTGTTTTTT. The variable domain in full, with the rest retrieved from reference TRBV5-1 and TRBJ2-2, is KAGVTQTPRYLIKTRGQQVTLSCSPISGHRSVSWYQQTPGQGLQFLFEYFSETQRNKGNFPGRFSGRQFSNSRSEMNVSTLELGDSALYLCASSEGTGELFFGEGSRLTVL.

This clone appeared once. The rearrangement joins TRBV28 to TRBJ1-5, with TRBD1 matching 11 bases. Germline V gene lookup returns CDR1 MDHEN and CDR2 SYDVKM. V was clipped by 7 bases and J by 4 bases; unmatched bases: 6. CDR3 length: 15 amino acids. The CDR3, as DNA: TGTGCCAGCACTACGGGACAGGGGGGGAATCAGCCCCAGCATTTT. Translation gives CASTTGQGGNQPQHF.

The chain links TRBV7-2 to TRBJ1-5, with a weak D call TRBD1 (5 bases). Germline values: CDR1 SGHTA, CDR2 FQGNSA. The V end lost 0 bases, the J end lost 6 bases, and 18 bases lay between the germline ends. The CDR3 has 17 residues. The CDR3: CASSLAGLVGTGQPQHF. Written as DNA, the CDR3 is TGTGCCAGCAGCTTAGCGGGGCTGGTAGGAACAGGTCAGCCCCAGCATTTT.

Many counts were recorded for this clone. The rearrangement links TRBV6-1 to TRBJ2-4; D assignment may be TRBD1 or TRBD2 (5 bases each). CDR3 length equals 15 residues. V was pared by 4 bases and J by 3 bases, with 13 bases between. In germline, CDR1 is MNHNS, CDR2 SASEGT. The CDR3 loop is CASSAWDGGKNIQYF. The CDR3, as DNA: TGTGCCAGCAGTGCCTGGGATGGGGGCAAAAACATTCAGTACTTC.

This chain links TRBV5-4 with TRBJ2-2; 7 bases line up with TRBD1. The CDR3 runs to 15 residues. V shed 3 bases and J 2 bases; nucleotides not matched to a gene: 4. Germline CDR1 reads SGHNT; CDR2 reads YYREEE (reference sequence). CDR3 protein: CASSSRQGNTGELFF. In DNA, the CDR3 is TGTGCCAGCAGCTCACGACAGGGAAACACCGGGGAGCTGTTTTTT.

In its sample, this clone was seen a few times. The CDR3 sequence is CASSLQGAPYNEQFF. In DNA, the CDR3 is TGTGCCAGCAGCCTACAGGGGGCCCCCTACAATGAGCAGTTCTTC. J is TRBJ2-1 and V is TRBV9, with 9 bases that match TRBD1. The ends lost 4 bases at V and 2 bases at J; junction bases unmatched: 4. CDR1 SGDLS and CDR2 YYNGEE come from the germline V gene. This CDR3 spans 15 amino acids.

The J gene is TRBJ1-1, the V gene TRBV28; D is undetermined. The CDR3 consists of 14 residues. Germline V gene sequence: CDR1 MDHEN, CDR2 SYDVKM. The V gene lost 4 bases and the J gene lost 4 bases, with 13 bases spanning the gap. The CDR3 DNA reads TGTGCCAGCAGTTCCGAGGGCGAGGGCACTGAAGCTTTCTTT. Translated: CASSSEGEGTEAFF.

This rearrangement joins TRBV10-3 to TRBJ2-2; TRBD2 agrees at 10 bases. This CDR3 is built from 15 residues. The germline V gene encodes CDR1 ENHRY and CDR2 SYGVKD. Trimming cost V 6 bases and J 5 bases; bases outside gene matches: 6. In DNA form, the CDR3 reads TGTGCCATCAGCCTCACAGCGGGAGGGACCGGGGAGCTGTTTTTT. Translating gives CAISLTAGGTGELFF.

This chain links TRBV19 with TRBJ1-5; D remains ambiguous. Germline CDR1 LNHDA, CDR2 SQIVND (reference sequence). V was clipped by 9 bases and J by 3 bases, with 12 bases between them. This CDR3 contains 13 residues. The CDR3 sequence is CASKGGVNQPQHF. For the CDR3, the DNA is TGTGCCAGCAAAGGAGGTGTCAATCAGCCCCAGCATTTT.

This clone was detected many times. The chain couples TRBV4-1 to TRBJ2-3, with TRBD1 matching 9 bases. The CDR3 has 21 amino acids. Germline CDR1 and CDR2: MGHRA and YSYEKL. J lost 1 base, V lost 4 bases, and 21 bases had no gene match. Written as DNA, the CDR3 is TGCGCCAGCAGCCCCCTACGGGAAACAGGGGGCTGGCAACTGGGCACAGATACGCAGTATTTT. Encoded protein: CASSPLRETGGWQLGTDTQYF.

This clone was seen ten or more times. The CDR3 spells CASSSLWTGNRETQYF. Written as DNA, the CDR3 is TGTGCCAGCAGCTCCCTCTGGACAGGGAACCGAGAGACCCAGTACTTC. The chain combines TRBV7-2 with TRBJ2-5; 8 bases fit TRBD1. The V segment lost 4 bases and the J segment 4 bases; nucleotides outside the gene matches: 11. This CDR3 is built from 16 residues. The V gene's germline CDR1 is SGHTA and CDR2 FQGNSA.

V usage is TRBV29-1 and J usage is TRBJ1-4; 8 bases agree with TRBD1. Trimming removed 7 bases from V and 5 bases from J; junction bases left unmatched: 9. The CDR3 is made up of 14 amino acids. Germline values: CDR1 SQVTM, CDR2 ANQGSEA. The CDR3 DNA is TGCAGCGCTGCCGACAGGGGAGGGAATGAAAAACTGTTTTTT. It is translated as CSAADRGGNEKLFF.

This clone was observed a handful of times. CDR3 sequence (DNA): TGTGCCTGGGTGGGGGTAGCGGGGCCGGACCACACCGGGGAGCTGTTTTTT. Residues: CAWVGVAGPDHTGELFF. The genes are TRBV30 and TRBJ2-2; 8 bases line up with TRBD2. The CDR3 has 17 amino acids. Germline trimming cut 5 bases from V and 3 bases from J; bases unmatched to any gene: 14. Per the germline V gene, CDR1 is GTSNPN and CDR2 is SVGIG (reference sequence).

V and J are TRBV9 and TRBJ2-7; D call uncertain. The V gene's germline CDR1 is SGDLS and CDR2 YYNGEE. Trimming cost V 4 bases and J 5 bases, with 22 bases left between them. CDR3 length equals 16 residues. As DNA, the CDR3 is TGTGCCAGCAGCCCCGCACTTAGCCGGGTTGTCCACGAGCAGTACTTC. Translation gives CASSPALSRVVHEQYF.